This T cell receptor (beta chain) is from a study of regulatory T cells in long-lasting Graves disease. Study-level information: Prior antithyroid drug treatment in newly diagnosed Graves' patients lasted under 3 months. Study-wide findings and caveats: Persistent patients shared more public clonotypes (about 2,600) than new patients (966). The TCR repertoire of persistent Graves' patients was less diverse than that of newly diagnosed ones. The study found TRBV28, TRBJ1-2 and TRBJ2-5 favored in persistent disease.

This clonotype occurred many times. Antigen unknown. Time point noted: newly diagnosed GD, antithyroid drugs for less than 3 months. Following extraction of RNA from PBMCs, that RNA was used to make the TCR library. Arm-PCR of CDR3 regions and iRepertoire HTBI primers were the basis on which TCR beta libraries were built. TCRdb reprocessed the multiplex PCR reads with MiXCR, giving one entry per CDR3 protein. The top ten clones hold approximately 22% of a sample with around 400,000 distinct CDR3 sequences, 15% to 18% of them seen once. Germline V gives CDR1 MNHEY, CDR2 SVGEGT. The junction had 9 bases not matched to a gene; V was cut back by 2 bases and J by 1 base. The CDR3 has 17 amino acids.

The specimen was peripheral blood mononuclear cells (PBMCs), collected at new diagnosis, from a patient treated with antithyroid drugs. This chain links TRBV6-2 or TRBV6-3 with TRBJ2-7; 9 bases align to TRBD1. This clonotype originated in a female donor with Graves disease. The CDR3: CASSYAPDRGDSYEQYF. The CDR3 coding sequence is TGTGCCAGCAGTTACGCCCCAGACAGGGGGGATTCCTACGAGCAGTACTTC.